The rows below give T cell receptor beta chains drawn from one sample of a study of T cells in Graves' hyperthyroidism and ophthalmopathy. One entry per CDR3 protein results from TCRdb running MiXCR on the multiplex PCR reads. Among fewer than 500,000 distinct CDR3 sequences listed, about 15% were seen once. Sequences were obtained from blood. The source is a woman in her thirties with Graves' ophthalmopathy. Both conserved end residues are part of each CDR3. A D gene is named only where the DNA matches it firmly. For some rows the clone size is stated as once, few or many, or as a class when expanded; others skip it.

CDR3nt: TGTGCCAGCAGCTTCGTTAGTGGAGGGTCCCAAGCTTTCTTT; CDR3aa: CASSFVSGGSQAFF; v_gene: TRBV7-8; abundance: many; j_gene: TRBJ1-1; d_gene: -
CDR3nt: TGTGCCAGCAGCTCCATGAGCGAGCAGTACTTC; CDR3aa: CASSSMSEQYF; v_gene: TRBV7-2; abundance: many; j_gene: TRBJ2-7; d_gene: -
CDR3nt: TGTGCCAGCAGTTTATGGGCAGGGAGCTATGGCTACACCTTC; CDR3aa: CASSLWAGSYGYTF; v_gene: TRBV28; abundance: once; j_gene: TRBJ1-2; d_gene: -
CDR3nt: TGTGCCAGCAGACCGTTTCACAGGCCCGGGGCTGGCAATGAGCAGTTCTTC; CDR3aa: CASRPFHRPGAGNEQFF; v_gene: TRBV7-8; abundance: many; j_gene: TRBJ2-1; d_gene: -
CDR3nt: TGTGCCAGCAGCTTAGGCGAAGGGAGGGGCTACACCTTC; CDR3aa: CASSLGEGRGYTF; v_gene: TRBV7-9; abundance: many; j_gene: TRBJ1-2; d_gene: -
CDR3nt: TGTGCCAGCAGCTTAGATCTAGACGGTGAGCAGTTCTTC; CDR3aa: CASSLDLDGEQFF; v_gene: TRBV11-3; abundance: few; j_gene: TRBJ2-1; d_gene: -
CDR3nt: TGTGCCAGCAGCTTAAATTTAAATCAGCCCCAGCATTTT; CDR3aa: CASSLNLNQPQHF; v_gene: TRBV11-2; abundance: many; j_gene: TRBJ1-5; d_gene: -
CDR3nt: TGTGCCAGCAGCCTCCGACAGACCTCCTACGAGCAGTACTTC; CDR3aa: CASSLRQTSYEQYF; v_gene: TRBV11-2; abundance: many; j_gene: TRBJ2-7; d_gene: -
CDR3nt: TGCGCCAGCAGCTTGGTTCCAGGGTGGAACTATGGCTACACCTTC; CDR3aa: CASSLVPGWNYGYTF; v_gene: TRBV5-1; abundance: many; j_gene: TRBJ1-2; d_gene: -
CDR3nt: TGTGCCTGGATCGCTACGACAGGGGATAATGAAAAACTGTTTTTT; CDR3aa: CAWIATTGDNEKLFF; v_gene: TRBV30; abundance: few; j_gene: TRBJ1-4; d_gene: TRBD1
CDR3nt: TGTGCCAGCAGTTTAGGCGGGGAAGAGACCCAGTACTTC; CDR3aa: CASSLGGEETQYF; v_gene: TRBV28; abundance: many; j_gene: TRBJ2-5; d_gene: -
CDR3nt: TGTGCCAGCAGTTTTTCACTAGCGGGGAAAGAGACCCAGTACTTC; CDR3aa: CASSFSLAGKETQYF; v_gene: TRBV12-3/TRBV12-4; abundance: many; j_gene: TRBJ2-5; d_gene: TRBD2
CDR3nt: TGTGCCAGCAGCCAAGATTGGAGGGGGGCAAAGACCCAGTACTTC; CDR3aa: CASSQDWRGAKTQYF; v_gene: TRBV4-2; abundance: many; j_gene: TRBJ2-5; d_gene: -
CDR3nt: TGTGCCTGGAGTGTACTGGGGGTAGGTGAAGCTTTCTTT; CDR3aa: CAWSVLGVGEAFF; v_gene: TRBV30; abundance: many; j_gene: TRBJ1-1; d_gene: -
CDR3nt: TGTGCCAGCGGGAGTTTAATGTGGGTCTACGAGCAGTACTTC; CDR3aa: CASGSLMWVYEQYF; v_gene: TRBV6-1; abundance: many; j_gene: TRBJ2-7; d_gene: -
CDR3nt: TGCGCCAGCACCGGGGGAGGCTCCTATGAAAAACTGTTTTTT; CDR3aa: CASTGGGSYEKLFF; v_gene: TRBV10-2; abundance: -; j_gene: TRBJ1-4; d_gene: -
CDR3nt: TGTGCCAGCAGTGACGGCAACTCCTACGAGCAGTACTTC; CDR3aa: CASSDGNSYEQYF; v_gene: TRBV2; abundance: -; j_gene: TRBJ2-7; d_gene: -
CDR3nt: TGTGCCAGCAGCATCACCTTGGCGAGCCATGAGCAGTTCTTC; CDR3aa: CASSITLASHEQFF; v_gene: TRBV11-3; abundance: many; j_gene: TRBJ2-1; d_gene: -
CDR3nt: TGCAGTGCTAAACTAGCGGAAAACGAGCAGTACTTC; CDR3aa: CSAKLAENEQYF; v_gene: TRBV20-1; abundance: many; j_gene: TRBJ2-7; d_gene: TRBD2
CDR3nt: TGTGCCAGCAGTTCCGAAGGGAGGGGAAATGGAAAACTGTTTTTT; CDR3aa: CASSSEGRGNGKLFF; v_gene: TRBV27; abundance: -; j_gene: TRBJ1-4; d_gene: -
CDR3nt: TGCAGTGCTAGTGTGGGAGGGGGACTCTCGGGTGGCTACACCTTC; CDR3aa: CSASVGGGLSGGYTF; v_gene: TRBV20-1; abundance: few; j_gene: TRBJ1-2; d_gene: -
CDR3nt: TGTGCCAGCAGTGTGGGGCTCGATGAGCAGTTCTTC; CDR3aa: CASSVGLDEQFF; v_gene: TRBV2; abundance: many; j_gene: TRBJ2-1; d_gene: -